Following are 3 T cell receptor beta chains from one sample sequenced in a study of blood T cell repertoires in COVID-19. The table came from immunoSEQ multiplex PCR; TCRdb's copy has only in-frame clones and leaves some out. The repertoire holds under 250,000 clones, with roughly 90% as singletons. The sample comprised peripheral blood. Source of these receptors: a woman between 55 and 75 years old with acute or convalescent COVID-19.

CDR3 in DNA: TGTGCCAGCAGCCGGGGACTGACAACCTACGAGCAGTACTTC. Translated, it gives CASSRGLTTYEQYF. The rearrangement uses TRBV3-1 (or the pseudogene TRBV3-2) and TRBJ2-7, with TRBD2 as a possible D gene (6 bases). This CDR3 has 14 residues. Trimming removed 4 bases at V and 2 bases at J, with 12 bases between. Germline-derived CDR1 and CDR2 are LGHDT and YNNKEL (reference sequence).

The chain joins TRBV6-6 to TRBJ1-4, with 10 bases aligning to TRBD1. The CDR3 is 14 amino acids. The V and J ends lost 6 bases and 6 bases, in that order; junction bases with no gene match: 4. Germline CDR1 and CDR2: MNHNY and SVGAGI (reference sequence). The CDR3 loop is CASRRDRGYEKLFF. In DNA, the CDR3 is TGTGCCAGCAGGCGGGACAGGGGATATGAAAAACTGTTTTTT.

The rearrangement links TRBV27 to TRBJ1-1; no clear D. From germline, CDR1 is MNHEY and CDR2 SMNVEV (reference sequence). The CDR3 extends over 13 amino acids. The V gene lost 6 bases and the J gene lost 2 bases, with 10 bases spanning the gap. CDR3 DNA sequence: TGTGCCAGCAGCCCCCAGGTCAACACTGAAGCTTTCTTT. Protein: CASSPQVNTEAFF.